These T cell receptor beta chains were read from a single sample in a study of Ad26.COV2.S vaccination and SARS-CoV-2 variants. Libraries were prepared by immunoSEQ multiplex PCR; TCRdb keeps only in-frame clonotypes and omits some of them. This table has fewer than 400,000 clones, more than 70% appearing once. Sequenced here: peripheral blood, sampled in a trial of Ad26.COV2.S vaccine versus placebo. These receptors were collected from a person between 18 and 60 years old who received the Ad26.COV2.S COVID-19 vaccine or a placebo. Both conserved end residues are part of each CDR3. Clone size is stated in some rows and not others, as once, few, many or a class when expanded.

clone_size | j_call | v_call | cdr3_aa
NA | TRBJ1-2 | TRBV18 | CASSSGHLNYGYTF
NA | TRBJ1-5 | TRBV6-5 | CASNRYNQPQHF
NA | TRBJ2-1 | TRBV6-5 | CASSYSSTHNEQFF
NA | TRBJ1-1 | TRBV30 | CAWRKGTANTEAFF
NA | TRBJ1-2 | TRBV5-6 | CASSLLLGQGYEDGYTF
NA | TRBJ2-3 | TRBV7-2 | CASSLAASGGQDTQYF
NA | TRBJ1-2 | TRBV18 | CASSPGGGSRNTF
few | TRBJ1-5 | TRBV19 | CASSQTGVSNQPQHF
NA | TRBJ1-1 | TRBV6-2/TRBV6-3 | CASSSPTRGPQNTEAFF
NA | TRBJ2-1 | TRBV7-3 | CASSLGLANEQFF
NA | TRBJ1-6 | TRBV21-1 | CASSKEARGNNSPLHF